This T cell receptor beta chain comes out of a study of CD8 T cells in ankylosing spondylitis (dated by TCRdb to 2016 to 2017). The study in broad terms: T cell receptor beta repertoires were profiled in healthy donors and ankylosing spondylitis patients so that disease-linked TCR variants could be found. Peripheral blood samples were taken, and synovial fluid was additionally collected from ankylosing spondylitis patients. The whole study cohort included under 140 healthy donors and around 24 ankylosing spondylitis patients.

The sequencer was an Illumina HiSeq 2500. TCR beta libraries were prepared by quantitative 5'-RACE with molecular barcodes. Per the original workflow: A new computational method based on a probabilistic model of VDJ rearrangement was used to identify disease-linked TCR variants. TCRdb applied fastp at Q25 and MiXCR to the public reads, then kept only in-frame beta chains. Entries that share a CDR3 protein sequence are merged under the most common genes and DNA. The V and J calls reflect TCRdb's pipeline rather than the authors' work. For this sample there are a few hundred thousand distinct CDR3 sequences; 18% appear just once. Of the sample, over 25% is held by the ten largest clones. In the case of this clonotype: Its antigen is still unknown. No base-level quality is on record; no much larger clone is a single base apart.

Broader findings and caveats from the paper: A CD8+ phenotype was shown by the disease-linked clones, which were found at relatively low frequencies in peripheral blood. A TCR beta motif made up of 7 to 9 highly homologous amino acid variants appeared to be characteristic of blood from ankylosing spondylitis patients. Some motif variants had previously been reported in the synovial fluid and blood of reactive arthritis patients, which suggests shared mechanisms of disease initiation. The disease-linked clones were reported to be significantly enriched in matched synovial fluid samples from ankylosing spondylitis patients.

Sequenced input: blood, either unsorted or a sorted T cell fraction (not recorded which). This clonotype was obtained from a male donor with ankylosing spondylitis or in good health (not recorded which).

The CDR3 here reads CASSPGGEAFF. Here is the DNA: TGTGCCAGCAGTCCAGGGGGTGAAGCTTTCTTT. The rearrangement combines TRBV2 with TRBJ1-1, with 7 bases aligning to TRBD1. CDR1 SNHLY and CDR2 FYNNEI were looked up in the germline V gene. The CDR3 goes from the cysteine to the phenylalanine over 11 residues. Only CDR3 DNA is held: 33 bases, read in frame from base 1. After removal of 5 bases from V and 7 bases from J, the junction retains 1 base not matched to a gene.